This is a list of T cell receptor beta chains from one sample in a study of memory CD4+ T cells and cytomegalovirus serostatus. Assay used: immunoSEQ multiplex PCR; TCRdb lists only in-frame clones, some missing. Of 45,000 or so clones in the sample, around 80% are singletons; the top ten hold 1% to 1.3%. Sequencing input: memory CD4+ T cells from blood. These receptors originate from an adult in good health and CMV-seronegative. Each CDR3 is given without its conserved first and last residue.

J gene,V gene,CDR3 protein
TRBJ1-2,TRBV7-8,ASSTDTNYGYT
TRBJ2-1,TRBV4-2,ASSQPGPTNEQF
TRBJ1-1,TRBV5-1,ASSAATGPGTEAF
TRBJ2-1,TRBV5-6,ASSLGGGSSYNEQF
TRBJ1-4,TRBV10-3,AISEGEKLF
TRBJ2-1,TRBV18,ASSPPGALSYNEQF
TRBJ1-1,TRBV20-1,SARDRTEAF
TRBJ2-5,TRBV5-5,ASSLGTGVRTQY
TRBJ2-7,TRBV2,ASSLSGQKRYEQY
TRBJ2-7,TRBV13,ASSRTRYSSYEQY
TRBJ2-3,TRBV19,ASSTTVLGNTQY
TRBJ2-5,TRBV7-8,ASSPRRRLAGGRETQY
TRBJ2-7,TRBV6-5,ATGQGRDEQY
TRBJ1-2,TRBV19,ASSLQGDGYT
TRBJ2-4,TRBV4-2,ASSQDGTGTGGNIQY
TRBJ2-5,TRBV6-1,ASSEGGTMDETQY
TRBJ2-5,TRBV28,ASSPPHSGRRETQY
TRBJ1-5,TRBV30,AWSGGGSQPQH
TRBJ1-1,TRBV2,ASSAGRGRGSTEAF
TRBJ1-3,TRBV5-6,ASSPTPGMIGNTIY
TRBJ2-3,TRBV9,ASSVRGTDTQY
TRBJ1-1,TRBV18,ASSPNQNTEAF
TRBJ1-5,TRBV7-2,ASSLGAHNQPQH
TRBJ2-3,TRBV10-1,ASSEGQGGTDTQY